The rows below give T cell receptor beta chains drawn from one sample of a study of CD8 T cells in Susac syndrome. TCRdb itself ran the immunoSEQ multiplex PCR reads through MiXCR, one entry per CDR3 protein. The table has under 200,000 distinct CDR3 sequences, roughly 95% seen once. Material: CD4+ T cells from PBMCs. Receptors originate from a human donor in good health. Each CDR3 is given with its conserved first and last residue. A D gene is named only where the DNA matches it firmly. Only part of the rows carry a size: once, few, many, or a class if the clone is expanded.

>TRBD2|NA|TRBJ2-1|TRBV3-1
TGTGCCAGCAGCCAGAGCGGGAGCTCCTACAATGAGCAGTTCTTC
CASSQSGSSYNEQFF
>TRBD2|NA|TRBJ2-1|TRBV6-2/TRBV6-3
TGTGCCAGCAGATCCCCGGGGGGGTCCTACAATGAGCAGTTCTTC
CASRSPGGSYNEQFF
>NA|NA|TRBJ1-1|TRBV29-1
TGCAGCGTTGACAGGACCGGAGGTGAAGCTTTCTTT
CSVDRTGGEAFF
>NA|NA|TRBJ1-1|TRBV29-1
TGCAGCGCCGCAGAGGCGACTGAAGCTTTCTTT
CSAAEATEAFF
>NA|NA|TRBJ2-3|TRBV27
TGTGCCAGCACCAGGGGGGCAGGGGCGTTCACAGATACGCAGTATTTT
CASTRGAGAFTDTQYF
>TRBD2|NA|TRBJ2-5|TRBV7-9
TGTGCCAGCAGCTTATTGGGCGGGAGAGAAGAGACCCAGTACTTC
CASSLLGGREETQYF
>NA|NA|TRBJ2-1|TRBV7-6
TGTGCCAGCAGCCCTCGTCCGGGACTCTCCAATGAGCAGTTCTTC
CASSPRPGLSNEQFF
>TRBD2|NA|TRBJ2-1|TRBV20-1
TGCAGTGTCCCGGGACTACCTTACAATGAGCAGTTCTTC
CSVPGLPYNEQFF
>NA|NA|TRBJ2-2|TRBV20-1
TGCAGTGCTCCCAGCCTAGACACCGGGGAGCTGTTTTTT
CSAPSLDTGELFF
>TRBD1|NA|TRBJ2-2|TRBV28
TGTGCCAGCAATTCGGACAGGGGTACCGGGGAGCTGTTTTTT
CASNSDRGTGELFF
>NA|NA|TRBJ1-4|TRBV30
TGTGCCTTAAGCCGGGACGGAAGGGGTGGTGAAAAACTGTTTTTT
CALSRDGRGGEKLFF
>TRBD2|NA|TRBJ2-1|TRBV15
TGTGCCACCAGCTCGGTTCGGGAGGTTGAGCAGTTCTTC
CATSSVREVEQFF
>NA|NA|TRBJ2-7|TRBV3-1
TGTGCCAGCAGCCAAGTAACAACTCCTTACAAGCAGTACTTC
CASSQVTTPYKQYF
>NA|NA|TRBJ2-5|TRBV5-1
TGCGCCAGCAGCGAGATGGGAGAGACCCAGTACTTC
CASSEMGETQYF
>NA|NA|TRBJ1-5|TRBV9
TGTGCCAGCAGCGTTACAGATCACAGCAATCAGCCCCAGCATTTT
CASSVTDHSNQPQHF
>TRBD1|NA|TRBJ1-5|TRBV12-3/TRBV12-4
TGTGCCAGCACCATGGGACCAGGGGGGCCCCAGCATTTT
CASTMGPGGPQHF
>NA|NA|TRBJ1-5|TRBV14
TGTGCCAGCAGCCAACGAGGCCATCAGCCCCAGCATTTT
CASSQRGHQPQHF
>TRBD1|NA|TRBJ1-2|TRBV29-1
TGCAGCGTTGAGCCCATCAAGGGGCAGGGGGTTGGCTACACCTTC
CSVEPIKGQGVGYTF
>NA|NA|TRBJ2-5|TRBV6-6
TGTGCCAGCAGTCAAAGACGGACGACCGAAGAGACCCAGTACTTC
CASSQRRTTEETQYF
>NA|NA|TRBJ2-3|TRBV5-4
TGTGCCAGCAGGGGTGAACAGGGCTTATTCACAGATACGCAGTATTTT
CASRGEQGLFTDTQYF
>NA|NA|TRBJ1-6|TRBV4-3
TGCGCCAGCAGCCAGGGGGGGGGAAGCGGGTCACCCCTCCACTTT
CASSQGGGSGSPLHF
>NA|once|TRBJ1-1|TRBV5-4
TGTGCCAGCAGCCCCGACAGGAACTATGAAGCTTTCTTT
CASSPDRNYEAFF
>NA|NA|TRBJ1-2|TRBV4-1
TGCGCCAGCAGCCAAGAAGCTTTCCGGGATAACTATGGCTACACCTTC
CASSQEAFRDNYGYTF
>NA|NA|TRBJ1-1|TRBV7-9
TGTGCCAGCAGCTTTGGCTCAGTCGACACTGAAGCTTTCTTT
CASSFGSVDTEAFF
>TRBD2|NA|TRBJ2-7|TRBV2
TGTGCCAGCAGTGGGGGACTAGCTGGGCAAGGGGAGCAGTACTTC
CASSGGLAGQGEQYF
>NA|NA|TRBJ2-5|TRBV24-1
TGTGCCACCAGTGATCGAACCCCACGGCACCAAGAGACCCAGTACTTC
CATSDRTPRHQETQYF
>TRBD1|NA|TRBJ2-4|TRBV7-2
TGTGCCAGCAGTATAATCCCGGGACAGGGATACGACATTCAGTACTTC
CASSIIPGQGYDIQYF
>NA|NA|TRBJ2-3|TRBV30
TGTGCCTGGAGTTCAGGGGAGACGCAGTATTTT
CAWSSGETQYF
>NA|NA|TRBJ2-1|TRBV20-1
TGCAGTGCTAGGGGTACACGGGAGAGCTCCTACAATGAGCAGTTCTTC
CSARGTRESSYNEQFF
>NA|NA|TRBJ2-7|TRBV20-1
TGCAGTGCAACCGGGCCCTACGAGCAGTACTTC
CSATGPYEQYF
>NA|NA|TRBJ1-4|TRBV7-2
TGTGCCAGCGCTAGAGGGGGTAATAATGAAAAACTGTTTTTT
CASARGGNNEKLFF
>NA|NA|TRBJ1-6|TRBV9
TGTGCCAGCAGCATCTCCGGGACCGCGGCTTCACCCCTCCACTTT
CASSISGTAASPLHF